One sample yielded the 30 T cell receptor beta chains listed below, sequenced in a study of identical twins. Using its own MiXCR run on the 5' RACE reads, TCRdb lists one record per CDR3 protein. The repertoire holds about 490,000 distinct CDR3 sequences, with 13% to 15% as singletons. Another study also made use of these data, one on yellow fever vaccine responses in identical twins.

Sequenced: CD4+ T cells sorted from blood. The receptors stem from a woman aged 18-29 years in good health.

The genes are TRBV28 and TRBJ2-3; 8 bases map to TRBD2. V gave up 8 bases and J gave up 11 bases; unmatched junction bases: 6. CDR1 is MDHEN and CDR2 is SYDVKM in the germline V gene. The CDR3 loop spans 11 amino acids. CDR3 in DNA: TGTGCCAGCCTTGGACTAGCTGAGCAGTATTTT. Its protein product is CASLGLAEQYF.

V gene TRBV11-2 combines with J gene TRBJ2-1; 9 bases map to TRBD2. V trimming: 3 bases; J trimming: 2 bases; junction bases outside the gene matches: 2. The germline CDR1 and CDR2 sequences are SGHAT and FQNNGV. The length of the CDR3 is 15 residues. CDR3 residues: CASSFASGAYNEQFF. The CDR3 DNA is TGTGCCAGCAGCTTTGCTAGCGGGGCCTACAATGAGCAGTTCTTC.

This chain links TRBV28 with TRBJ2-7; 9 positions agree with TRBD1. V gave up 5 bases and J gave up 1 base; unmatched junction bases: 9. Germline V gene data show CDR1 as MDHEN and CDR2 as SYDVKM. This CDR3 comprises 16 residues. CDR3 region: CASSPGTGRRSYEQYF. In DNA form, the CDR3 reads TGTGCCAGCAGTCCCGGGACAGGGAGAAGGTCCTACGAGCAGTACTTC.

The rearrangement links TRBV10-2 to TRBJ1-5; a weak D match, TRBD1 (5 bases). Trimming took off 6 bases at V and 0 bases at J, with 12 bases between the two ends. CDR1 is WSHSY and CDR2 is SAAADI in the germline V gene. The CDR3 extends over 15 amino acids. The CDR3 bases are TGCGCCAGCAGGTCAGACAGATATAGCAATCAGCCCCAGCATTTT. Protein sequence: CASRSDRYSNQPQHF.

This clonotype was detected only a few times. The rearrangement joins TRBV20-1 to TRBJ1-6; 8 bases are shared with TRBD1. Trimming took 0 bases from V and 4 from J; bases not matched to a gene: 5. The germline CDR1 and CDR2 sequences are DFQATT and SNEGSKA (reference sequence). This CDR3 has 16 amino acids. This CDR3 reads CSAREGQGKYNSPLHF. The CDR3 DNA sequence: TGCAGTGCTAGAGAAGGACAGGGAAAATATAATTCACCCCTCCACTTT.

This clonotype has only a few counts. The chain carries TRBV7-9 and TRBJ1-1; D gene ambiguous. Per the germline V gene, CDR1 is SEHNR and CDR2 is FQNEAQ (reference sequence). The CDR3 length is 12 residues. The ends were cut back, 2 bases at V and 4 bases at J, with 5 bases in the middle. The CDR3, as DNA: TGTGCCAGCAGCTTAACGATCACTGAAGCTTTCTTT. It codes for CASSLTITEAFF.

The rearrangement links TRBV24-1 to TRBJ2-1, with D unclear. Trimming removed 0 bases at V and 9 bases at J, with 5 bases between. Looked up from germline, CDR1 is KGHDR and CDR2 is SFDVKD. The CDR3 has 12 amino acids. The CDR3 region has the DNA TGTGCCACCAGTGATTTGAAGCGTGAGCAGTTCTTC. Translation: CATSDLKREQFF.

Only a few counts were recorded for this clonotype. The chain employs TRBV7-2 and TRBJ2-2; 7 nucleotides line up with TRBD1. Germline V gene sequence: CDR1 SGHTA, CDR2 FQGNSA. Unmatched junction bases numbered 14, after V lost 7 bases and J lost 6 bases. The length of the CDR3 is 16 residues. CDR3 in amino acids: CASKTGSLVRSGELFF. In DNA form, the CDR3 reads TGTGCCAGCAAGACAGGGTCTCTCGTACGTTCCGGGGAGCTGTTTTTT.

This clonotype has only a few counts. The chain recombines TRBV11-1 with TRBJ2-2, with 15 bases matching TRBD2. Germline trimming cut 5 bases from V and 5 bases from J; bases unmatched to any gene: 9. Germline assignment: CDR1 SGHAT and CDR2 FQDESV (reference sequence). This CDR3 comprises 18 residues. In DNA, the CDR3 is TGTGCCAGCAGCGTCGGACTAGCGGGAGGGTCGGGGACCGGGGAGCTGTTTTTT. Its protein is CASSVGLAGGSGTGELFF.

This clonotype was observed at least ten times. The V gene is TRBV29-1, the J gene TRBJ2-1; D unresolved. V was shortened by 5 bases and J by 9 bases, with 14 bases between the two germline ends. This CDR3 has 12 amino acids. Germline V gene data show CDR1 as SQVTM and CDR2 as ANQGSEA. The CDR3 loop reads CSVTTPPGEQFF. The CDR3 bases are TGCAGCGTTACTACTCCCCCCGGTGAGCAGTTCTTC.

This clonotype was counted a few times. The gene calls are TRBV6-2 or TRBV6-3 and TRBJ2-3; 16 positions agree with TRBD2. The CDR3 totals 20 residues. The trim removed 0 bases at V and 0 bases at J, leaving 6 bases unmatched. Germline V gives CDR1 MNHEY, CDR2 SVGEGT. CDR3 bases: TGTGCCAGCAGTTACTCCCCAGGGACTAGCGGGAGGGGGAGCACAGATACGCAGTATTTT. Its protein is CASSYSPGTSGRGSTDTQYF.

This clonotype was detected ten times or more. The chain carries TRBV7-9 and TRBJ1-1; D remains unclear. The CDR3 is made up of 11 amino acids. Germline V lookup: CDR1 SEHNR, CDR2 FQNEAQ (reference sequence). V shed 5 bases and J shed 6 bases, with 7 bases lying between them. The CDR3 nucleotides are TGTGCCAGCAGCCCCGGCGCTGAAGCTTTCTTT. Its protein product is CASSPGAEAFF.

This clonotype was observed a handful of times. V is TRBV18 and J is TRBJ1-6; 7 nucleotides agree with TRBD1. Germline V gene data show CDR1 as KGHSH and CDR2 as LQKENI. The CDR3 runs 17 residues. V gave up 6 bases and J gave up 11 bases; unmatched junction bases: 19. DNA for the CDR3: TGTGCCAGCTCGGTGGGACAGTCAAGTACCCCCGGGACACCCCTCCACTTT. Its protein is CASSVGQSSTPGTPLHF.

This clonotype came up many times. V gene TRBV12-3 or TRBV12-4 combines with J gene TRBJ1-6; D gene unclear. V dropped 5 bases and J dropped 11 bases, with 10 bases sitting between them. This CDR3 region has 12 residues. Here the CDR3 reads CASSKGVTPLHF. As DNA, the CDR3 is TGTGCCAGCAGTAAAGGTGTCACACCCCTCCACTTT.

This clonotype was observed a handful of times. V and J are TRBV7-8 and TRBJ2-2, with TRBD2 matching 8 bases. The length of the CDR3 is 16 residues. Germline V gene sequence: CDR1 SGHVS, CDR2 FQNEAQ. V gave up 6 bases and J gave up 4 bases; unmatched junction bases: 10. Written as DNA, the CDR3 is TGTGCCAGCAGTCGTTCGGGGGGGACAACCACCGGGGAGCTGTTTTTT. Encoded protein: CASSRSGGTTTGELFF.

V is TRBV7-2 and J is TRBJ1-1; 8 nucleotides agree with TRBD1. Germline V gene data show CDR1 as SGHTA and CDR2 as FQGNSA. The CDR3 runs to 15 residues. The J segment lost 0 bases and the V segment lost 6 bases, leaving 6 bases of the junction unmatched. The CDR3 bases are TGTGCCAGCAGTTATACAGGGGGGATGAACACTGAAGCTTTCTTT. Translating gives CASSYTGGMNTEAFF.

This clonotype was picked up a small number of times. This chain connects TRBV20-1 to TRBJ1-2, with 8 bases fitting TRBD1. The CDR3 loop spans 13 amino acids. Germline CDR1 is DFQATT and CDR2 is SNEGSKA (reference sequence). CDR3 sequence reads: CSPESGTGYGYTF. CDR3 nucleotides: TGCAGCCCTGAATCCGGGACAGGCTATGGCTACACCTTC.

The chain recombines TRBV24-1 with TRBJ1-2; TRBD1 might be the D (6 bases). This CDR3 spans 14 amino acids. Germline V CDR1 and CDR2: KGHDR, SFDVKD. V was clipped by 6 bases and J by 4 bases, with 14 bases between them. The CDR3 region is CATSPVDSTYGYTF. The CDR3 DNA reads as TGTGCCACCAGTCCGGTGGACAGCACCTATGGCTACACCTTC.

The chain has TRBV11-2 and TRBJ2-7; D is perhaps TRBD1 (6 bases). V was shortened by 6 bases and J by 2 bases, with 11 bases between the two germline ends. The CDR3 is 13 amino acids. Looked up from germline, CDR1 is SGHAT and CDR2 is FQNNGV. CDR3 in DNA: TGTGCCAGCAGTAGACAGGAAACCTACGAGCAGTACGTC. This codes for CASSRQETYEQYV.

The genes are TRBV29-1 and TRBJ2-7; 7 bases line up with TRBD1. J gave up 3 bases and V 6 bases, and 5 bases lay outside the gene matches. The CDR3 covers 12 residues. Germline values: CDR1 SQVTM, CDR2 ANQGSEA. For the CDR3, the DNA is TGCAGCGTGGGGACAGCTGGCTACGAGCAGTACTTC. It encodes CSVGTAGYEQYF.

This chain links TRBV19 with TRBJ2-7; D is uncertain. Deletions cut 1 base from V and 4 bases from J, with 8 bases between. The germline V gene encodes CDR1 LNHDA and CDR2 SQIVND (reference sequence). The CDR3 covers 13 residues. The CDR3 nucleotides read TGTGCCAGTAGTATAGGTCCCGGGTACGAGCAGTACGTC. It is translated as CASSIGPGYEQYV.

This clonotype was seen more than once but under ten times. The chain carries TRBV20-1 and TRBJ2-2; perhaps TRBD1 as D (5 bases). Germline assignment: CDR1 DFQATT and CDR2 SNEGSKA (reference sequence). The CDR3 loop spans 16 amino acids. The V end was cut by 3 bases, the J end by 5 bases, with 19 bases between. The CDR3 DNA is TGCAGTGCTAGGGCCCACGCCTCAGGGTCGACCGGGGAGCTGTTTTTT. Protein product: CSARAHASGSTGELFF.

This clonotype was recorded a few times. The chain uses TRBV5-1 and TRBJ2-7; 11 positions match TRBD2. The CDR3 is made up of 15 amino acids. Germline assignment: CDR1 SGHRS and CDR2 YFSETQ. V dropped 0 bases and J dropped 4; count of bases not matched to a gene: 3. The CDR3 DNA is TGCGCCAGCAGCTTGGAGACTAGCGGGGCTTACGAGCAGTACTTC. Protein: CASSLETSGAYEQYF.

This clonotype was picked up a small number of times. The V gene is TRBV29-1, the J gene TRBJ2-2, with D unresolved. Germline values: CDR1 SQVTM, CDR2 ANQGSEA. The CDR3 runs to 15 residues. Between the trimmed V and J ends, which lost 4 bases and 0 bases, there was a span of 12 bases. This CDR3 is CSVVTRQTNTGELFF. CDR3 coding DNA: TGCAGCGTTGTAACCCGCCAGACGAACACCGGGGAGCTGTTTTTT.

There are a few counts of this clonotype. The chain carries TRBV12-3 or TRBV12-4 and TRBJ2-4; TRBD1 or TRBD2 may be the D gene (7 bases each). The CDR3 runs 16 residues. V was shortened by 5 bases and J by 1 base, with 15 bases between the two germline ends. For the CDR3, the DNA is TGTGCCAGCAGTCCCAGGGGGGGGTTTGCCAAAAACATTCAGTACTTC. Translated, it gives CASSPRGGFAKNIQYF.

V and J are TRBV5-8 and TRBJ2-1; possibly TRBD1 for D (5 bases). Germline loops: CDR1 SGHTS, CDR2 YDEGEE. The CDR3 has 15 residues. The germline V and J ends were trimmed by 4 bases and 4 bases, with 15 bases remaining between them. CDR3 in amino acids: CASSPDSNLYNEQFF. In DNA, the CDR3 is TGTGCCAGCAGCCCCGACAGCAATCTATACAATGAGCAGTTCTTC.

This clonotype showed up just a few times. The chain recombines TRBV20-1 with TRBJ2-4; 7 bases match TRBD2. Germline V lookup: CDR1 DFQATT, CDR2 SNEGSKA (reference sequence). This CDR3 is 17 amino acids long. V gave up 5 bases and J gave up 0 bases; unmatched junction bases: 13. This CDR3 is CSAYRPSGGLAKNIQYF. The DNA of the CDR3 is TGCAGTGCTTACCGACCCTCGGGAGGCCTAGCCAAAAACATTCAGTACTTC.

The rearrangement joins TRBV4-1 to TRBJ1-2, with unresolved D. Germline CDR1 is MGHRA and CDR2 is YSYEKL. V lost 4 bases to trimming and J lost 2 bases, with 20 bases between them. The CDR3 loop spans 17 amino acids. This chain's CDR3 is CASSLGPRAELNYGYTF. The DNA for the CDR3 is TGCGCCAGCAGCCTAGGGCCGCGGGCGGAGCTGAACTATGGCTACACCTTC.

In this sample, this clonotype turned up a few times. The chain combines TRBV5-1 with TRBJ2-1; the match to TRBD2 covers 8 bases. Germline V gene sequence: CDR1 SGHRS, CDR2 YFSETQ. This CDR3 is 15 amino acids long. V lost 0 bases and J lost 6; bases outside the gene matches: 5. DNA for the CDR3: TGCGCCAGCAGCTTGGGGACTAGCAGCCTCAATGAGCAGTTCTTC. Its protein is CASSLGTSSLNEQFF. Drawing the rest from reference TRBV5-1 and TRBJ2-1, the complete variable domain is KAGVTQTPRYLIKTRGQQVTLSCSPISGHRSVSWYQQTPGQGLQFLFEYFSETQRNKGNFPGRFSGRQFSNSRSEMNVSTLELGDSALYLCASSLGTSSLNEQFFGPGTRLTVL.

V usage is TRBV9 and J usage is TRBJ2-1; 14 bases line up with TRBD2. The CDR3 has 16 residues. Germline CDR1 SGDLS, CDR2 YYNGEE. The J segment lost 8 bases and the V segment lost 3 bases, leaving 7 bases of the junction unmatched. The CDR3 DNA follows: TGTGCCAGCAGCGGCGGGACTAGCGGGAGCTGGGATGAGCAGTTCTTC. Translating gives CASSGGTSGSWDEQFF.